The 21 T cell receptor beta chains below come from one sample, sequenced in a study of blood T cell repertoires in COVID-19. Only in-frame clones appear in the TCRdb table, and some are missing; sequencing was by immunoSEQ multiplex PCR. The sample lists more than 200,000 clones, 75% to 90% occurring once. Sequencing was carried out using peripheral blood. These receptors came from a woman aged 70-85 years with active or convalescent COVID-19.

CDR3 bases: TGTGCCATTTGGGACAGGGAGTTCTCAGATCAGTACTTC. Translated: CAIWDREFSDQYF. The chain has TRBV28 and TRBJ2-7, with 9 positions matching TRBD1. Germline V gene data show CDR1 as MDHEN and CDR2 as SYDVKM. This CDR3 has 13 amino acids. V lost 10 bases and J lost 10; bases outside the gene matches: 14.

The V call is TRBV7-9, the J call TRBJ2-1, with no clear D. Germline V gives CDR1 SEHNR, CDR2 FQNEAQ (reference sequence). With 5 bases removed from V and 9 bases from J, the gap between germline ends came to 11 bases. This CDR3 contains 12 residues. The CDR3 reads CASSPRGGEQFF. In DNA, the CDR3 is TGTGCCAGCAGCCCCCGCGGCGGTGAGCAGTTCTTC.

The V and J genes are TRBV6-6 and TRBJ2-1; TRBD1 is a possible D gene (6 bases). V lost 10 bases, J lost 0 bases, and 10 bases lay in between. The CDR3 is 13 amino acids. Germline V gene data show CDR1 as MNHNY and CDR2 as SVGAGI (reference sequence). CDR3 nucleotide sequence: TGTGCCACCAGGACAGTCTCCTACAATGAGCAGTTCTTC. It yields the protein CATRTVSYNEQFF.

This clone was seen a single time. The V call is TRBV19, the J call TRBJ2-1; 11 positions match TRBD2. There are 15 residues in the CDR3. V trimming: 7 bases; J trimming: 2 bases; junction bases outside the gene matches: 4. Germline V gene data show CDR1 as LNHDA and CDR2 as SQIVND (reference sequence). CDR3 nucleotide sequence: TGTGCCAGTAACCCGACTAGCGGGACCTACAATGAGCAGTTCTTC. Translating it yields CASNPTSGTYNEQFF. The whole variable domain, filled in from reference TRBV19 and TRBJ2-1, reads DGGITQSPKYLFRKEGQNVTLSCEQNLNHDAMYWYRQDPGQGLRLIYYSQIVNDFQKGDIAEGYSVSREKKESFPLTVTSAQKNPTAFYLCASNPTSGTYNEQFFGPGTRLTVL.

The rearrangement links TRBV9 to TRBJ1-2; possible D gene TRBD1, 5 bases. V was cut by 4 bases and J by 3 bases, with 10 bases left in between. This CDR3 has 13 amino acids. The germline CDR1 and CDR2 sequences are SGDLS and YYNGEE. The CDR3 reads CASSPDRDYGYTF. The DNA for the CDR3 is TGTGCCAGCAGCCCCGACAGAGACTATGGCTACACCTTC. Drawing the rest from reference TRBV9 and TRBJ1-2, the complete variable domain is DSGVTQTPKHLITATGQRVTLRCSPRSGDLSVYWYQQSLDQGLQFLIQYYNGEERAKGNILERFSAQQFPDLHSELNLSSLELGDSALYFCASSPDRDYGYTFGSGTRLTVV.

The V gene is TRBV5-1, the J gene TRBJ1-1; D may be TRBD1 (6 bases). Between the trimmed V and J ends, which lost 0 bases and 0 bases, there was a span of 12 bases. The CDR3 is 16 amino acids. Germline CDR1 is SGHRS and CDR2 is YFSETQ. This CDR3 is CASSLESGAMNTEAFF. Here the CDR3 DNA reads TGCGCCAGCAGCTTGGAATCAGGGGCAATGAACACTGAAGCTTTCTTT.

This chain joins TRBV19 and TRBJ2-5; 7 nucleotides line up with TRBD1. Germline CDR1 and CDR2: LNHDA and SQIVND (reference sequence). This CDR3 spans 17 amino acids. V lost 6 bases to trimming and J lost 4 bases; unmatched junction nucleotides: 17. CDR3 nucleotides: TGTGCCAGTAGGGGGGCTCGGACAGGCGCCACCCGAGAGACCCAGTACTTC. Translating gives CASRGARTGATRETQYF. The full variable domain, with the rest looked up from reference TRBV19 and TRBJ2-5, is DGGITQSPKYLFRKEGQNVTLSCEQNLNHDAMYWYRQDPGQGLRLIYYSQIVNDFQKGDIAEGYSVSREKKESFPLTVTSAQKNPTAFYLCASRGARTGATRETQYFGPGTRLLVL.

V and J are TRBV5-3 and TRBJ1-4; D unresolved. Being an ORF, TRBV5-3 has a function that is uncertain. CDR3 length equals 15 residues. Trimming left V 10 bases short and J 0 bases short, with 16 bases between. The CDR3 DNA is TGTGCCGGGGAGGCCTTCCTAGCAACTAATGAAAAACTGTTTTTT. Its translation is CAGEAFLATNEKLFF.

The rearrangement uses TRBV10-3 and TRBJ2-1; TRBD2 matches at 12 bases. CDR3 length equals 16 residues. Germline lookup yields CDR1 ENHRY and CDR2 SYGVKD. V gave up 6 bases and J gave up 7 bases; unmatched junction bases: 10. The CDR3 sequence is CAIRLTSGSGGNEQFF. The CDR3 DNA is TGTGCCATCAGATTGACTAGCGGGAGTGGGGGGAATGAGCAGTTCTTC.

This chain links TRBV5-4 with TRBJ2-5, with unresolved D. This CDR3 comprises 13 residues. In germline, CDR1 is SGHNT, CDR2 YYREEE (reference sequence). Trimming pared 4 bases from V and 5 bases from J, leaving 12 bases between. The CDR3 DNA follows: TGTGCCAGCAGCCTAGATATGACGGAGACCCAGTACTTC. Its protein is CASSLDMTETQYF. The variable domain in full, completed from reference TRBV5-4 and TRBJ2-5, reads ETGVTQSPTHLIKTRGQQVTLRCSSQSGHNTVSWYQQALGQGPQFIFQYYREEENGRGNFPPRFSGLQFPNYSSELNVNALELDDSALYLCASSLDMTETQYFGPGTRLLVL.

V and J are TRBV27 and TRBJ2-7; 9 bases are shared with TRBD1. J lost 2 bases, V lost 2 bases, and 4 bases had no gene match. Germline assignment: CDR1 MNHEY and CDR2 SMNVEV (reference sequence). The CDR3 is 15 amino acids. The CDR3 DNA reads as TGTGCCAGCAGTTTACAGGGACAGGGAACCTACGAGCAGTACTTC. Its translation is CASSLQGQGTYEQYF.

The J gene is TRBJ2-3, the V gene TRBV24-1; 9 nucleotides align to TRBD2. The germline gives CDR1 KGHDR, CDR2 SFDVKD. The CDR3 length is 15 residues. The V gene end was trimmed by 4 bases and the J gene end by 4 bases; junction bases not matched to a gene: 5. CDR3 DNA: TGTGCCACCAGTGACAGCCGGACTAGCGCAGATACGCAGTATTTT. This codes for CATSDSRTSADTQYF.

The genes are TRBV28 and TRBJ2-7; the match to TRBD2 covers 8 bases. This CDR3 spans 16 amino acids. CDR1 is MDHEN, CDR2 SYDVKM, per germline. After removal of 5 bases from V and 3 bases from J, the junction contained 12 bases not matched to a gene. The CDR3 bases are TGTGCCAGCAGTCCACCTAATAGCGGGATGGGCTACGAGCAGTACTTC. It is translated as CASSPPNSGMGYEQYF.

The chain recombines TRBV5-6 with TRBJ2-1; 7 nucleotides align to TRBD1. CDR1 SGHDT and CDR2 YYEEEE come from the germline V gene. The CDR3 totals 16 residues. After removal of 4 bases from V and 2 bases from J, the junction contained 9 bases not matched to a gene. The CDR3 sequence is CASSRPGQAAYNEQFF. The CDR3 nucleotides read TGTGCCAGCAGCAGACCCGGACAGGCCGCCTACAATGAGCAGTTCTTC.

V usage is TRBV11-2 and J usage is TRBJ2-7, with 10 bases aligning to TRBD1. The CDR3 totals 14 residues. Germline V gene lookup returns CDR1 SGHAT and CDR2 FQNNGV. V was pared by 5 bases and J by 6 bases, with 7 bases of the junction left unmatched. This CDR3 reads CASSETGTGVEQYF. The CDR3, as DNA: TGTGCCAGCAGCGAAACCGGGACAGGGGTCGAGCAGTACTTC.

In DNA form, the CDR3 reads TGTGCCAGCACAATAGCGGGGGGGGACACAGATACGCAGTATTTT. It codes for CASTIAGGDTDTQYF. This sequence joins TRBV6-5 and TRBJ2-3; TRBD2 agrees at 11 bases. V lost 7 bases, J lost 2 bases, and 5 bases stayed unmatched. This CDR3 has 15 amino acids. The germline V gene has CDR1 MNHEY and CDR2 SVGAGI.

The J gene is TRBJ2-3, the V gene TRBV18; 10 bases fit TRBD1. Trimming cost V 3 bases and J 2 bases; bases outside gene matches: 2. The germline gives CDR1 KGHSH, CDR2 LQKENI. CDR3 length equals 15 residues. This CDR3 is CASSPTGGDTDTQYF. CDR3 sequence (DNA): TGTGCCAGCTCACCGACAGGGGGCGACACAGATACGCAGTATTTT. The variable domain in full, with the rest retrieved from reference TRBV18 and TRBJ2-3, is NAGVMQNPRHLVRRRGQEARLRCSPMKGHSHVYWYRQLPEEGLKFMVYLQKENIIDESGMPKERFSAEFPKEGPSILRIQQVVRGDSAAYFCASSPTGGDTDTQYFGPGTRLTVL.

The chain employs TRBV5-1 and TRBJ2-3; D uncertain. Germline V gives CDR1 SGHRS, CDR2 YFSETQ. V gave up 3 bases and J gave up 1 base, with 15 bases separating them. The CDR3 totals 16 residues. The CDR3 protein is CASSSTPFVGTDTQYF. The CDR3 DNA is TGCGCCAGCAGCTCGACACCTTTCGTCGGCACAGATACGCAGTATTTT.

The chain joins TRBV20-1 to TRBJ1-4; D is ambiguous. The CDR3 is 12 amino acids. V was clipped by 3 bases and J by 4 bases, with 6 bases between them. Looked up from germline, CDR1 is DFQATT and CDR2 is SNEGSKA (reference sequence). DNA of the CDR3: TGCAGTGCTAGTTTTAATAATGAAAAACTGTTTTTT. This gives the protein CSASFNNEKLFF.

Written as DNA, the CDR3 is TGCGCCAGCAGCTTGGATACAGGGTTTATGTACGAGCAGTACTTC. Translated, it gives CASSLDTGFMYEQYF. The rearrangement links TRBV5-1 to TRBJ2-7; D may be TRBD1 (6 bases). Germline CDR1 SGHRS, CDR2 YFSETQ. The length of the CDR3 is 15 residues. V was pared by 0 bases and J by 4 bases, with 14 bases between.

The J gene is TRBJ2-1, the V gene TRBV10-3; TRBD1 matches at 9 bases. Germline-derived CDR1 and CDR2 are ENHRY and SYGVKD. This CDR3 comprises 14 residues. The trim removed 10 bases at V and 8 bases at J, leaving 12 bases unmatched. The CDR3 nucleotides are TGTGCCACACGTCCCGGGACAGGGTCCGATGAGCAGTTCTTC. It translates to CATRPGTGSDEQFF.